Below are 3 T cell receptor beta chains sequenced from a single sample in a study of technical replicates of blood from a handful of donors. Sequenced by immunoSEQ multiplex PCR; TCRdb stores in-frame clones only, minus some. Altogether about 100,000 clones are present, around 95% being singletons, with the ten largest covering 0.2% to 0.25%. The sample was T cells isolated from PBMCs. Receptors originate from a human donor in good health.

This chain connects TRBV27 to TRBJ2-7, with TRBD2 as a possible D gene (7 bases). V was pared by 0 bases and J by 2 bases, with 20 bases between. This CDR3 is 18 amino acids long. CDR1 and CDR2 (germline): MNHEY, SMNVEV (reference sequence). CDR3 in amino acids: CASSLSMAEGGVAYEQYF. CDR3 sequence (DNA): TGTGCCAGCAGTTTATCGATGGCCGAGGGGGGGGTAGCCTACGAGCAGTACTTC.

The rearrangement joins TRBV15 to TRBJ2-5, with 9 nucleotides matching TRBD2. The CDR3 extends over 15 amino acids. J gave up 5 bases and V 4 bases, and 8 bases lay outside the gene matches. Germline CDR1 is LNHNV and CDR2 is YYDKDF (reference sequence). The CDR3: CATSTGLASDETQYF. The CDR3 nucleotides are TGTGCCACCAGCACGGGACTAGCTTCCGATGAGACCCAGTACTTC.

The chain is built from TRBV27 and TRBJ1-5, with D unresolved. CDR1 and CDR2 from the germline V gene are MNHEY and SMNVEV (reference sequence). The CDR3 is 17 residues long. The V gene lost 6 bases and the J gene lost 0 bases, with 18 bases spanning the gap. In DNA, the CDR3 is TGTGCCAGCAGAGACCTCTCTGGACTGAATAGCAATCAGCCCCAGCATTTT. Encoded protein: CASRDLSGLNSNQPQHF.